The T cell receptor beta chain described here comes from a study of blood T cell repertoires in COVID-19. For the study at large: The United States, Italy and Spain provided the acute and convalescent COVID-19 samples.

This CDR3 has 18 residues. The germline V gene encodes CDR1 MGHDK and CDR2 SYGVNS. V dropped 2 bases and J dropped 5; count of bases not matched to a gene: 10. Source study methods: Reference gene primer amplification gave estimated nucleated cell counts. The protocol was immunoSEQ multiplex PCR, while the TCRdb copy is restricted to in-frame clones and leaves out a portion. From that table come the V and J calls and clone size; the DNA was used to work out D and trimming. This repertoire shows about 80,000 clones, under 80% found once; its top ten account for 15% to 20%. The rearrangement uses TRBV25-1 and TRBJ2-1, with 12 bases matching TRBD2. The sequence derives from a human donor in a cohort sampled during active COVID-19. Material: peripheral blood. CDR3 coding DNA: TGTGCCAGCAGTGAACGGTGGTCTAGCGGGAGGGTAGACAATGAGCAGTTCTTC. Translated: CASSERWSSGRVDNEQFF.